The T cell receptor beta chain under discussion was sequenced for a study of blood T cells in healthy people across ages (dated by TCRdb to between 2015 and 2017). Regarding the research as a whole: In model experiments, roughly one uniquely barcoded TCR beta cDNA molecule per two T cells was captured by template switching. Donors were grouped into four age groups: young (average roughly 17 years), middle-aged (less than 40), aged (around 60) and long-lived (just over 80). Age-related changes in TCR beta repertoire diversity were measured in the study by deep sequencing normalized with unique cDNA molecular identifiers. Using the same blood draw, the study looked at two additional independent replicas of 1 million unique cDNA reads for two donors, one aged 18 to 29 and the other aged 80 or older. To avoid experimental bias, donors of different ages were spread randomly across the sequencing lanes. The research as a whole found: Compared with the aged group, the long-lived group had more naive CD4+ T cells, fewer expanded clones and increased TCR diversity, a pattern suggesting age selection. Observed TCR beta diversity correlated strongly with the percentage of naive T cells measured by flow cytometry. Estimates of total diversity based on one million sequenced T cells were regarded as lower bounds and as underestimates. Observed TCR beta diversity per million T cells fell roughly linearly with age, and a significant reduction was already apparent by age around 40. The CMV infection status of donors was not known, potentially confounding age-related changes in expanded clonotypes. Bulk unsorted PBMC profiling prevented conclusive comparison of naive and antigen-experienced compartments.

Library preparation used 5' RACE. Sequenced using an Illumina HiSeq 2500. A second roughly 6 to 12 cycle PCR used a sample-barcoded 5' primer and a J-beta primer mix. Each TCR beta cDNA molecule received a unique molecular identifier from a template-switch 5' adaptor carrying 12 random nucleotides. At least 3 million CDR3-containing paired-end reads were obtained from each sample. First-strand cDNA synthesis was performed from all RNA using the Mint cDNA synthesis kit, with priming by a TRBC-specific oligonucleotide. All cDNA was treated with uracil-DNA glycosylase and then went through a first 18-cycle PCR with the universal primers M1SS and BC2_uni_R. The published analysis was carried out like this. For normalization, 1 million high-quality reads, each with a distinct molecular identifier, were randomly selected from each sample. Reads with shared molecular identifiers were discarded instead of being binned into consensus sequences. MiTCR, with a Q25 quality threshold and the strictest error-elimination algorithm, was used for CDR3 identification, clonotype clustering and error correction. Lower-bound total TCR beta diversity was estimated with a nonparametric unseen species model using Euler transformation. The raw public data were reprocessed by TCRdb itself: fastp quality trimming at Q25, MiXCR clonotype calling, in-frame beta chains only. Rows are combined by CDR3 protein, so each entry shows the most common genes and DNA. These V and J calls derive from TCRdb rather than the authors' analysis. The sample includes around 1.1 million distinct CDR3 sequences, with approximately 38% observed a single time. The ten largest clones take up under 15% of the sample.

Donors were about 36 systemically healthy Caucasian individuals from Russia aged roughly 6 to 95 years. Each donor gave roughly 9.5 milliliters of peripheral blood, collected into EDTA-treated Vacutainer tubes. Ficoll-Paque density-gradient centrifugation was used to isolate PBMCs, with at least 6.5 million obtained per sample. Total RNA was extracted from PBMCs with Trizol reagent, with at least 5 micrograms obtained per sample. Naive CD45RAhigh/CD27high T cell percentages were measured by flow cytometry on a PBMC aliquot from every donor. There are a few counts of this clonotype. The specificity of this receptor is unknown. Nothing much larger sits one base from this clone, and base qualities are not available. CDR3 length: 16 amino acids, cysteine to phenylalanine. The sequence is cut down to CDR3 DNA, 48 bases in frame from base 1. Germline trimming amounts to 3 bases on V and 7 bases on J, with 18 as the count of junction bases outside the gene matches. CDR1 and CDR2 were assigned from the germline V gene (reference sequence) as DFQATT and SNEGSKA.

The TCR sequence derives from a man aged 18 to 29 in good health. Recombination connected TRBV20-1 to TRBJ2-7, with 7 bases aligning to TRBD1. Sequencing used blood. The sequenced DNA is TGCAGTGCTAGGAGAGCCACAGGGGCGGCGGGCAATGAGCAGTACTTC. The translation is CSARRATGAAGNEQYF.